The 12 T cell receptor beta chains in this list originate from one sample, sequenced in a study of glioma-infiltrating T cells (dated by TCRdb to the mid-2010s). Sequencing took place on an Illumina MiSeq. TCR alpha and beta CDR3 regions were amplified with the iRepertoire nested amplicon-rescue multiplex PCR (arm-PCR) platform from RNA. TCRdb itself trimmed the public reads at Q25 with fastp, ran MiXCR and retained productive beta chains. Merged by CDR3 protein, the rows form single entries marked with the most common genes and DNA. This sample is represented by some 93,000 distinct CDR3 sequences; roughly 40% of them were singletons. Of the sample, roughly two fifths is held by the ten largest clones. Sequencing used glioma tissue, nonneoplastic brain tissue, or PBMCs (not recorded which). The source of these receptors is a human donor with low-grade glioma or glioblastoma, undergoing nonglioma brain surgery, or in good health (not recorded which).

Of note for this clonotype: A much larger clone lies a single base off, so this may be a read error. The CDR3 spells CASSSPMDTQYF. CDR3 sequence (DNA): TGTGCCAGCTCCTCCCCCATGGATACGCAGTATTTT. The gene calls are TRBV18 and TRBJ2-3; D is ambiguous. V was trimmed by 6 bases and J by 6 bases, leaving 10 bases between them. The CDR3 has 12 amino acids. From germline, CDR1 is KGHSH and CDR2 LQKENI.

This clonotype was found many times. V and J are TRBV10-3 and TRBJ1-2; no definite D call. Looked up from germline, CDR1 is ENHRY and CDR2 is SYGVKD. This CDR3 has 13 residues. V lost 0 bases, J lost 5 bases, and 7 bases lay in between. Here the CDR3 reads CAISESTSYGYTF. The CDR3 DNA is TGTGCCATCAGTGAGTCGACATCTTATGGCTACACCTTC.

This chain uses TRBV6-1 with TRBJ2-1; 8 bases are shared with TRBD2. The DNA end is more similar to TRBJ2-5, so the J call may be wrong. The germline gives CDR1 MNHNS, CDR2 SASEGT. The CDR3 has 15 amino acids. In DNA form, the CDR3 reads TGTGCCAGCAGGGAGTCGGCGGGGGGCGGTCGTAGCCAGTACTTC. Translation: CASRESAGGGRSQYF.

In this sample, this clonotype turned up many times. The junction does not match germline at one end; this may be a read error. This chain joins TRBV19 and TRBJ1-5; the match to TRBD1 covers 12 bases. CDR1 is LNHDA, CDR2 SQIVND, per germline (reference sequence). The CDR3 is 17 amino acids. Written as DNA, the CDR3 is TGTGCCAGTAGTCCCGGGACAGGGGGCGAGAGCAGTCAGCCCCAGCATTTT. Its translation: CASSPGTGGESSQPQHF.

Concerning this clonotype: The germline gene is not matched at one end of the junction; a read error may be the cause. The chain joins TRBV6-1 to TRBJ1-1; D is ambiguous. Germline V gene sequence: CDR1 MNHNS, CDR2 SASEGT. The CDR3 has 15 amino acids. The CDR3 protein is CASSETVGGYTEDFF. The DNA of the CDR3 is TGTGCCAGCAGTGAAACCGTGGGAGGGTACACTGAAGATTTCTTT.

At least ten counts were recorded for this clonotype. The chain has TRBV7-8 and TRBJ2-5; 7 bases agree with TRBD2. Germline CDR1 is SGHVS and CDR2 is FQNEAQ. Trimming at V came to 4 bases and at J to 13 bases, leaving 6 bases not matched to a gene. This CDR3 is 11 amino acids long. The CDR3 DNA follows: TGTGCCAGCAGCTCACTAGCGTTCCTGTACTTC. This sequence encodes CASSSLAFLYF.

This clonotype was recorded at least ten times. This sequence may be a read error, since a much larger clone differs from it by one base. The chain is built from TRBV27 and TRBJ2-5; 7 bases fit TRBD1. Looked up from germline, CDR1 is MNHEY and CDR2 is SMNVEV (reference sequence). This CDR3 comprises 14 residues. The CDR3 DNA reads TGTGCCAGCAGCTCCGGGACAGAGTTCGAGACCCGGTACTTC. It encodes CASSSGTEFETRYF.

Of note for this clonotype: This is likely a read error, given that the CDR3 carries no conserved phenylalanine or tryptophan at its end. Because the CDR3's place on the DNA is in doubt, the DNA is left out and the CDR3 is given as listed by TCRdb. The CDR3 loop reads CSAFMRARRENKYL. The chain is built from TRBV20-1 and TRBJ2-5; the table gives TRBD2 as D, unverified against the DNA. The CDR3 is 14 residues long, ends included. In germline, CDR1 is DFQATT, CDR2 SNEGSKA (reference sequence).

This clonotype was detected many times. V gene TRBV6-1 combines with J gene TRBJ1-2; tentatively, D is TRBD1 (6 bases). The CDR3 totals 14 residues. The V gene lost 1 base and the J gene lost 8 bases, with 14 bases spanning the gap. Germline CDR1 reads MNHNS; CDR2 reads SASEGT. CDR3 loop: CASSEGDTVGGYTF. The CDR3 nucleotides read TGTGCCAGCAGTGAAGGGGACACCGTAGGGGGCTACACCTTC.

Many counts were recorded for this clonotype. The chain uses TRBV6-2 or TRBV6-3 and TRBJ2-7; D not resolved. V was trimmed by 5 bases and J by 2 bases, leaving 10 bases between them. This CDR3 region has 13 residues. Germline V gene lookup returns CDR1 MNHEY and CDR2 SVGEGT. CDR3 region: CASSNDFTYEQYF. CDR3 sequence (DNA): TGTGCCAGCAGTAACGACTTTACCTACGAGCAGTACTTC.

Many counts were recorded for this clonotype. This sequence joins TRBV10-3 and TRBJ1-1, with unresolved D. The CDR3 contains 17 residues. The V and J ends lost 0 bases and 0 bases respectively, with 14 bases between them. Germline values: CDR1 ENHRY, CDR2 SYGVKD. CDR3 residues: CAISESVMGMMNTEAFF. DNA for the CDR3: TGTGCCATCAGTGAGTCGGTGATGGGGATGATGAACACTGAAGCTTTCTTT.

V usage is TRBV28 and J usage is TRBJ1-5; possibly TRBD1 for D (6 bases). V was shortened by 8 bases and J by 6 bases, with 17 bases between the two germline ends. The V gene's germline CDR1 is MDHEN and CDR2 SYDVKM. The CDR3 consists of 14 residues. The CDR3 loop reads CASSSTGTGQPQHF. The CDR3 DNA is TGTGCCAGCTCATCTACAGGGACGGGTCAGCCCCAGCATTTT.